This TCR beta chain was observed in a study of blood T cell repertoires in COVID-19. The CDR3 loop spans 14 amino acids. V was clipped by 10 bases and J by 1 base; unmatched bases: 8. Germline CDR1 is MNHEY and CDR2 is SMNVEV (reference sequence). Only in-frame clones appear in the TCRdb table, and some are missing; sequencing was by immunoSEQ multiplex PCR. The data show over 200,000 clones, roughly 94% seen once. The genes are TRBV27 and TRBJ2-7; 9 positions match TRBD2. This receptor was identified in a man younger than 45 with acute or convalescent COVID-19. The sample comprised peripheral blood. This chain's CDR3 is CATRGLAGSYEQYF. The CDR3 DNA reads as TGTGCCACAAGAGGGCTAGCGGGGTCCTACGAGCAGTACTTC.